A selection of T cell receptor beta chains follows, all from one sample in a study of blood T cell repertoires in COVID-19. The table came from immunoSEQ multiplex PCR; TCRdb's copy has only in-frame clones and leaves some out. The sample yields 140,000 to 150,000 clones, 88% seen once. Input material: peripheral blood. These receptors were taken from a human donor in a cohort sampled during active COVID-19. CDR3s include the opening cysteine and the closing phenylalanine or tryptophan. The D gene is left open where the match is weak. The size field is filled for only some rows; it gives once, few, many or a size class.

clone_size,j_call,v_call,d_call,cdr3_aa,cdr3_nt
once,TRBJ1-5,TRBV3-1/TRBV3-2,TRBD1,CASSKTGGYNQPQHF,TGTGCCAGCAGCAAGACAGGGGGCTACAATCAGCCCCAGCATTTT
-,TRBJ2-7,TRBV7-8,-,CASSYGPFREQYF,TGTGCCAGCAGCTATGGGCCCTTTCGCGAGCAGTACTTC
-,TRBJ1-6,TRBV7-6,TRBD1,CASSLGGTETPGPLHF,TGTGCCAGCAGCTTAGGTGGGACAGAGACCCCGGGACCCCTCCACTTT
-,TRBJ1-1,TRBV4-2,-,CASSIAGHNTEAFF,TGTGCCAGCAGCATAGCGGGACACAACACTGAAGCTTTCTTT
-,TRBJ1-6,TRBV11-2,TRBD1,CASSFPRQGASYNSPLHF,TGTGCCAGCAGTTTCCCAAGACAGGGGGCCTCCTATAATTCACCCCTCCACTTT
-,TRBJ1-3,TRBV7-2,-,CASSPLSGNTIYF,TGTGCCAGCAGCCCCCTATCCGGAAACACCATATATTTT
-,TRBJ1-1,TRBV5-1,TRBD1,CASSLGQGAYNTEAFF,TGCGCCAGCAGCTTAGGACAGGGGGCGTATAACACTGAAGCTTTCTTT
-,TRBJ2-2,TRBV5-4,-,CASSKQGLTGELFF,TGTGCCAGCAGCAAACAGGGTCTCACCGGGGAGCTGTTTTTT
once,TRBJ2-2,TRBV6-5,TRBD1,CASSPDRGSTGELFF,TGTGCCAGCAGTCCGGACAGGGGAAGCACCGGGGAGCTGTTTTTT
-,TRBJ1-2,TRBV28,-,CASSPKIRDGYTF,TGTGCCAGCAGCCCAAAGATACGGGATGGCTACACCTTC
few,TRBJ1-1,TRBV19,TRBD1,CASSDTGDTEAFF,TGTGCCAGTAGCGACACAGGGGACACTGAAGCTTTCTTT
-,TRBJ2-5,TRBV28,TRBD2,CASSVGRTRETQYF,TGTGCCAGCAGCGTAGGACGGACTAGGGAGACCCAGTACTTC
-,TRBJ2-7,TRBV13,TRBD2,CASSLGGGTSGRKAQYF,TGTGCCAGCAGCTTAGGCGGGGGGACTAGCGGGCGCAAGGCGCAGTACTTC
-,TRBJ1-2,TRBV4-3,-,CASSQRLGGSYGYTF,TGCGCCAGCAGCCAAAGGTTGGGGGGGTCTTATGGCTACACCTTC
once,TRBJ2-5,TRBV7-3,TRBD2,CASSLEPSGDQETQYF,TGTGCCAGCAGCTTAGAGCCTAGCGGAGACCAAGAGACCCAGTACTTC
-,TRBJ2-7,TRBV4-1,TRBD1,CASSQDHLTGINEQYF,TGCGCCAGCAGCCAAGACCACCTGACAGGGATAAACGAGCAGTACTTC
-,TRBJ2-3,TRBV14,-,CASSRSRERQYF,TGTGCCAGCAGCCGAAGCCGGGAACGGCAGTATTTT
-,TRBJ2-1,TRBV5-4,-,CASSLGGDYNEQFF,TGTGCCAGCAGCTTGGGGGGGGACTACAATGAGCAGTTCTTC
once,TRBJ2-5,TRBV11-1,TRBD1,CASSEQGMAETQYF,TGTGCCAGCAGCGAACAGGGGATGGCAGAGACCCAGTACTTC
-,TRBJ2-5,TRBV10-3,-,CAISEMLDEGTQYF,TGTGCCATCAGTGAGATGCTGGATGAGGGGACCCAGTACTTC
-,TRBJ1-2,TRBV3-1/TRBV3-2,-,CASSQWTPREEGYTF,TGTGCCAGCAGCCAGTGGACCCCTCGGGAGGAGGGCTACACCTTC
-,TRBJ2-2,TRBV28,TRBD2,CASRTSGSTGELFF,TGTGCCAGTAGGACTAGCGGGTCGACCGGGGAGCTGTTTTTT
few,TRBJ2-2,TRBV18,-,CASSEQGYTGELFF,TGTGCCAGCTCGGAACAGGGATACACCGGGGAGCTGTTTTTT
-,TRBJ2-7,TRBV6-1,-,CASSEALESFYEQYF,TGTGCCAGCAGTGAAGCGCTAGAGTCGTTCTACGAGCAGTACTTC
few,TRBJ1-3,TRBV9,-,CASSVESGGNTIYF,TGTGCCAGCAGCGTAGAATCGGGTGGAAACACCATATATTTT
-,TRBJ1-6,TRBV6-6,-,CASSLRDINSPLHF,TGTGCCAGCAGTCTTCGGGACATTAATTCACCCCTCCACTTT
-,TRBJ1-6,TRBV6-6,-,CASRMGSSYNSPLHF,TGTGCCAGCAGAATGGGGAGCTCCTATAATTCACCCCTCCACTTT
-,TRBJ2-3,TRBV4-2,TRBD1,CASSQQLGDRASTDTQYF,TGTGCCAGCAGCCAACAGTTAGGGGACAGGGCTAGTACAGATACGCAGTATTTT
-,TRBJ1-6,TRBV16,-,CASSQLVDSPLHF,TGTGCCAGCAGCCAATTAGTGGATTCACCCCTCCACTTT
many,TRBJ2-7,TRBV30,TRBD1,CAWSSGYRGFEQYF,TGTGCCTGGAGTTCTGGTTACAGGGGGTTTGAGCAGTACTTC
-,TRBJ1-5,TRBV19,TRBD1,CASSIDRAGGNQPQHF,TGTGCCAGTAGTATAGATCGGGCAGGGGGGAATCAGCCCCAGCATTTT
-,TRBJ1-2,TRBV15,-,CATSRERGTGGYTF,TGTGCCACCAGCAGAGAAAGAGGAACGGGTGGCTACACCTTC
-,TRBJ2-1,TRBV6-1,TRBD2,CASSELGGRLDEQFF,TGTGCCAGCAGTGAGCTCGGCGGGAGACTGGATGAGCAGTTCTTC
-,TRBJ1-4,TRBV27,-,CASSPTLETGGRTNEKLFF,TGTGCCAGCAGCCCCACCCTTGAGACAGGAGGTCGGACTAATGAAAAACTGTTTTTT
once,TRBJ2-7,TRBV3-1/TRBV3-2,-,CASSQVLLVF,TGTGCCAGCAGCCAAGTCCTACTAGTCTTC
-,TRBJ1-2,TRBV11-2,-,CASSLISPGHLYGYTF,TGTGCCAGCAGCCTGATCTCTCCGGGACACCTCTATGGCTACACCTTC
-,TRBJ1-1,TRBV3-1/TRBV3-2,-,CASSQAVRNTEAFF,TGTGCCAGCAGCCAAGCTGTCAGAAACACTGAAGCTTTCTTT
-,TRBJ1-5,TRBV28,TRBD1,CASSWTGENQPQHF,TGTGCCAGCAGTTGGACAGGGGAAAACCAGCCCCAGCATTTT
-,TRBJ1-1,TRBV2,-,CASSVRESANEAFF,TGTGCCAGCAGTGTCCGGGAGAGTGCTAATGAAGCTTTCTTT
few,TRBJ1-2,TRBV28,TRBD1,CASSWAGTDYGYTF,TGTGCCAGCAGTTGGGCCGGGACAGACTATGGCTACACCTTC
once,TRBJ2-2,TRBV29-1,TRBD1,CSVLGTGKDTGELFF,TGCAGCGTCCTAGGGACAGGGAAGGACACCGGGGAGCTGTTTTTT
-,TRBJ1-3,TRBV7-6,TRBD1,CASSPRQGATGNTIYF,TGTGCCAGCAGCCCCCGACAGGGGGCTACTGGAAACACCATATATTTT
-,TRBJ1-1,TRBV6-2/TRBV6-3,-,CASSYIGQTEAFF,TGTGCCAGCAGTTACATAGGACAGACTGAAGCTTTCTTT
-,TRBJ2-1,TRBV5-8,TRBD1,CASSLDGTGDEQFF,TGTGCCAGCAGTCTGGACGGGACAGGGGATGAGCAGTTCTTC
-,TRBJ2-2,TRBV3-1/TRBV3-2,TRBD2,CASSQGLAGTELFF,TGTGCCAGCAGCCAGGGACTAGCCGGCACCGAGCTGTTTTTT
-,TRBJ2-7,TRBV5-1,-,CASSLDSEQYF,TGCGCCAGCAGCTTGGACAGCGAGCAGTACTTC
-,TRBJ1-4,TRBV7-9,-,CASSLVGGARTNEKLFF,TGTGCCAGCAGCTTAGTAGGGGGGGCCAGGACTAATGAAAAACTGTTTTTT
-,TRBJ1-4,TRBV5-6,-,CASSLLHRHNEKLFF,TGTGCCAGCAGCTTGTTGCACAGACATAATGAAAAACTGTTTTTT
-,TRBJ2-3,TRBV2,TRBD2,CASSKTSGVSTDTQYF,TGTGCCAGCAGTAAGACTAGCGGGGTTAGCACAGATACGCAGTATTTT
-,TRBJ2-5,TRBV11-1,TRBD2,CASSLAGPRTRAGTQYF,TGTGCCAGCAGCTTAGCGGGGCCGAGGACTAGGGCCGGGACCCAGTACTTC
-,TRBJ1-4,TRBV10-2,-,CASSHAQTGEKLFF,TGCGCCAGCAGCCACGCGCAAACCGGGGAAAAACTGTTTTTT
-,TRBJ1-1,TRBV14,-,CASSQGYRLNTEAFF,TGTGCCAGCAGCCAAGGCTACAGACTGAACACTGAAGCTTTCTTT